This T cell receptor (beta chain) was identified in a study of cytomegalovirus exposure and HLA in healthy donors. Findings of the study overall: Productive rates of about 90% or about 30% were seen for most TCR beta V segments in an earlier analysis.

In regard to this clone: The antigen remains undetermined.

Between the trimmed V and J ends, which lost 5 bases and 5 bases, there was a span of 12 bases. This CDR3 region has 13 residues. Germline V gene sequence: CDR1 SEHNR, CDR2 FQNEAQ (reference sequence). Vbeta (60) and Jbeta (13) primers were used in the PCR. The authors' processing: Per a later analysis, the number of unique TCR beta chains was approximately 80 million, of which around 9.9 million were shared. Measured with immunoSEQ multiplex PCR; TCRdb has only the in-frame clones, and not every one. The DNA gave D and trimming, while V, J and clone size come from that table. The sample carries 210,000 or so clones, approximately 80% recorded once.

The rearrangement joins TRBV7-9 to TRBJ1-1, with D possibly matching TRBD1 (6 bases). The TCR comes from a woman aged 40 to 50 in good health and CMV-seronegative. Sequencing was carried out using PBMCs. CDR3 in DNA: TGTGCCAGCAGCCCACCGACAGGTACTGAAGCTTTCTTT. Translation gives CASSPPTGTEAFF. The variable domain in full, completed from reference TRBV7-9 and TRBJ1-1, reads DTGVSQNPRHKITKRGQNVTFRCDPISEHNRLYWYRQTLGQGPEFLTYFQNEAQLEKSRLLSDRFSAERPKGSFSTLEIQRTEQGDSAMYLCASSPPTGTEAFFGQGTRLTVV.